The 9 T cell receptor beta chains reported below all come from one sample, sequenced in a study of shared clonotypes between healthy human individuals. Profiling relied on immunoSEQ multiplex PCR, and the TCRdb table lists in-frame clones only, not all of them. The sample shows around 750,000 clones, over 65% of them seen only once. Sequencing was done on a sample of memory CD4+ T cells sorted from blood. Subset denoted: CD45RA-negative fraction. These TCRs come from a woman aged 30 to 39 in good health.

The rearrangement joins TRBV5-8 to TRBJ1-1; 8 bases agree with TRBD1. Germline CDR1 SGHTS, CDR2 YDEGEE. This CDR3 comprises 14 residues. V gave up 4 bases and J gave up 1 base; unmatched junction bases: 3. In nucleotides, the CDR3 is TGTGCCAGCAGCGTAGGACAGGGGAACACTGAAGCTTTCTTT. It yields the protein CASSVGQGNTEAFF.

The chain links TRBV7-9 to TRBJ1-3; the D is unclear. V was clipped by 9 bases and J by 0 bases, with 9 bases between them. CDR1 and CDR2 from the germline V gene are SEHNR and FQNEAQ (reference sequence). The CDR3 is 13 residues long. The CDR3: CASRRFSGNTIYF. In DNA form, the CDR3 reads TGTGCCAGTCGACGGTTCTCTGGAAACACCATATATTTT.

This clone showed up many times. Other DNA sequences in this sample translate to the same CDR3. This chain joins TRBV4-1 and TRBJ2-1; D may be TRBD2 (7 bases). CDR1 and CDR2 (germline): MGHRA, YSYEKL. The CDR3 is 17 residues long. With 0 bases removed from V and 7 bases from J, the gap between germline ends came to 19 bases. Here the CDR3 reads CASSQDRGGGLGNEQFF. CDR3 sequence (DNA): TGCGCCAGCAGCCAAGATAGGGGGGGAGGCCTGGGGAATGAGCAGTTCTTC.

This chain links TRBV27 with TRBJ1-1; D remains unclear. With 3 bases removed from V and 3 bases from J, the gap between germline ends came to 11 bases. CDR3 length: 14 residues. Germline CDR1 MNHEY, CDR2 SMNVEV (reference sequence). For the CDR3, the DNA is TGTGCCAGCAGTTTGAGGGTTGGGTACACTGAAGCTTTCTTT. The encoded protein is CASSLRVGYTEAFF.

Note on this clone: The sample contains more than one DNA sequence encoding this CDR3. This chain uses TRBV6-5 with TRBJ2-5; 8 nucleotides line up with TRBD1. V gave up 0 bases and J gave up 5 bases; unmatched junction bases: 5. The CDR3 sequence is 15 residues long. Germline V gives CDR1 MNHEY, CDR2 SVGAGI. The CDR3 DNA is TGTGCCAGCAGTTACTCCGGACAGGGAGGCGAGACCCAGTACTTC. Its protein product is CASSYSGQGGETQYF.

The V call is TRBV7-9, the J call TRBJ1-1; D remains unclear. The CDR3 sequence is 13 residues long. CDR1 and CDR2 from the germline V gene are SEHNR and FQNEAQ (reference sequence). V lost 6 bases and J 6 bases, leaving 14 bases between the germline ends. The CDR3 DNA follows: TGTGCCAGCAGGGTCCTCGGGGAATCTGAAGCTTTCTTT. Protein sequence: CASRVLGESEAFF.

The V gene is TRBV4-1, the J gene TRBJ2-7; no clear D gene. Germline V gene lookup returns CDR1 MGHRA and CDR2 YSYEKL. The CDR3 loop spans 15 amino acids. Trimming took 0 bases from V and 7 from J, leaving 16 bases between them. CDR3 amino acids: CASSQDPGAEWEQYF. In DNA form, the CDR3 reads TGCGCCAGCAGCCAAGACCCCGGAGCCGAGTGGGAGCAGTACTTC.

The chain recombines TRBV28 with TRBJ2-2; unclear D gene. CDR3 size: 15 residues. The germline V gene encodes CDR1 MDHEN and CDR2 SYDVKM. Trimming took 2 bases from V and 2 from J, leaving 9 bases between them. CDR3 sequence: CASSLDTTNTGELFF. CDR3 DNA: TGTGCCAGCAGTTTAGACACTACCAACACCGGGGAGCTGTTTTTT.

The genes are TRBV6-1 and TRBJ1-4; D gene unclear. Germline V gene sequence: CDR1 MNHNS, CDR2 SASEGT. CDR3 length: 12 residues. V was cut by 2 bases and J by 14 bases, with 12 bases left in between. The CDR3 region has the DNA TGTGCCAGCAGTGAACTCGCCCGCCAGCTGTTTTTT. This sequence encodes CASSELARQLFF.